Listed below are T cell receptor beta chains from one sample, sequenced in a study of CD8 T cells in Susac syndrome. One entry per CDR3 protein, called by TCRdb with MiXCR from the immunoSEQ multiplex PCR reads. The data hold some 300,000 distinct CDR3 sequences, with about 85% observed a single time. The source material was CD8+ T cells from PBMCs. Every receptor here comes from a human donor with multiple sclerosis. The CDR3 runs from the conserved cysteine through the conserved F or W. Clone size is given for some rows only: seen once, a few or many times, or a class if the clone is expanded.

clone_size v_call cdr3_length cdr3_aa
. TRBV20-1 11 CSARQGAGYTF
. TRBV29-1 12 CSVEFGSYEQYF
. TRBV7-9 17 CASSLGTTHRGTDTQYF
. TRBV7-9 16 CASSSYSTGENQPQHF
once TRBV7-9 15 CASSLTERGGDTQYF
. TRBV9 17 CASSETSGRIRTGTQYF
. TRBV27 14 CASSLGRSNQPQHF
. TRBV28 13 CASKRQGGSPLHF
. TRBV7-9 16 CASSPLAGGFYNEQFF
. TRBV29-1 12 CSARDRGNEQFF
. TRBV30 14 CAWSVQGSNQPQHF
. TRBV19 17 CASSIKKLDGHTDTQYF
. TRBV30 14 CAWSPGTTGETQYF
once TRBV29-1 13 CSVEDPFNTEAFF
. TRBV30 15 CAWMHGESPRYEQYF
. TRBV30 16 CAWKNKPRGFNTEAFF
. TRBV7-6 18 CASSLESPTGMLIYEQYF